Listed here are 28 T cell receptor beta chains from one sample, sequenced in a study of CD8+CD57+ T cells in acquired aplastic anemia. The template for TCR beta VDJ and CDR3 sequence profiling was genomic DNA. MiXCR, run by TCRdb on the reads, gives a single entry per CDR3 protein. The sample carries approximately 120,000 distinct CDR3 sequences, nearly 40% recorded once. An expansion of CD8+CD57+ cells by flow cytometry had been shown in patients chosen for sequencing. The sequenced sample consisted of sorted CD4+, CD8+, or CD8+CD57+ T cells (not recorded which) from PBMCs. The receptors shown here come from a human donor with aplastic anemia.

This clonotype came up a few times. A single base separates this from a much larger clone, so it may be a read error. The rearrangement uses TRBV20-1 and TRBJ1-1; 8 nucleotides match TRBD1. Losses at the gene ends were 5 bases for V and 3 bases for J; bases not matched to a gene: 8. CDR3 size: 14 residues. Germline CDR1 is DFQATT and CDR2 is SNEGSKA (reference sequence). CDR3: CSAATGGGHTEAFF. CDR3 in DNA: TGCAGTGCTGCTACAGGGGGAGGGCACACTGAAGCTTTCTTT.

Comment on this clonotype: A junction end diverges from the germline sequence, so it may reflect a read error. The rearrangement joins TRBV24-1 to TRBJ2-1; possible D gene TRBD1, 5 bases. This CDR3 has 18 residues. Germline V gives CDR1 KGHDR, CDR2 SFDVKD. The CDR3 nucleotides are TGTGCCGCCAGTGATCCTGGATGGGCGCAGGGTAAAGGAACTGAGCAGTTCTTC. Encoded protein: CAASDPGWAQGKGTEQFF.

In this sample, this clonotype turned up many times. The chain uses TRBV30 and TRBJ1-1; no clear D. With 1 base removed from V and 2 bases from J, the gap between germline ends came to 8 bases. In germline, CDR1 is GTSNPN, CDR2 SVGIG (reference sequence). The CDR3 loop spans 13 amino acids. The CDR3 DNA reads as TGTGCCTGGAGTGGTCGGTATAACACTGAAGCTTTCTTT. Amino acid sequence: CAWSGRYNTEAFF.

Turning to this clonotype: With a much larger clone just one base away, this may be a read error. In DNA form, the CDR3 reads TGTGCCAGCACCACCCTGTGGGGGGGGAATCCACCCCTCCACTTT. This gives the protein CASTTLWGGNPPLHF. This sequence joins TRBV6-2 or TRBV6-3 and TRBJ1-6, with D possibly matching TRBD1 (5 bases). The CDR3 is 15 residues long. With 7 bases removed from V and 11 bases from J, the gap between germline ends came to 21 bases. Germline V gene sequence: CDR1 MNHEY, CDR2 SVGEGT.

The chain couples TRBV2 to TRBJ2-1, with D hard to call. There are 11 residues in the CDR3. CDR1 is SNHLY, CDR2 FYNNEI, per germline. Trimming shortened V by 7 bases and J by 4 bases, and 5 bases separated the two germline ends. The CDR3 region is CASTSYNEQFF. The CDR3 region has the DNA TGTGCCAGCACCTCGTACAATGAGCAGTTCTTC.

This clonotype was observed a few times. CDR3 sequence (DNA): TGTGCCAGCAGTTTAGGTCAGGGTTTTGGGGAGACCCAGTACTTC. Encoded protein: CASSLGQGFGETQYF. The gene calls are TRBV6-5 and TRBJ2-5; D perhaps matches TRBD1 (5 bases). The V end lost 4 bases, the J end lost 5 bases, and 17 bases lay between the germline ends. CDR1 and CDR2 from the germline V gene are MNHEY and SVGAGI. The CDR3 totals 15 residues.

A word on this clonotype: A read error may account for a junction end that differs from germline. The chain recombines TRBV7-7 with TRBJ2-7; 8 bases map to TRBD1. The CDR3 sequence is 16 residues long. Per germline, CDR1 SSHAT and CDR2 FNYEAQ (reference sequence). Here the CDR3 reads CASSPPPGQGHHEQYF. The CDR3 coding sequence is TGTGCTAGCAGCCCACCCCCCGGACAGGGACACCACGAGCAGTACTTC.

Concerning this clonotype: A read error may be the cause here, since a much bigger clone is one base away. The gene calls are TRBV19 and TRBJ2-3, with TRBD2 identical over 7 bases. The CDR3 loop spans 12 amino acids. Germline CDR1 is LNHDA and CDR2 is SQIVND (reference sequence). CDR3 protein: CVSSDRGGTQYF. The CDR3 coding sequence is TGTGTCAGTAGTGATCGCGGGGGTACGCAGTATTTT.

In its sample, this clonotype was seen many times. J is TRBJ2-7 and V is TRBV5-5; TRBD1 matches at 9 bases. Per the germline V gene, CDR1 is SGHKS and CDR2 is YYEKEE (reference sequence). This CDR3 spans 15 amino acids. Trimming at V came to 4 bases and at J to 5 bases, leaving 10 bases not matched to a gene. The DNA for the CDR3 is TGTGCCAGCAGCCGAATCTACAGGGGGCCGAACGAGCAGTACGTC. Protein sequence: CASSRIYRGPNEQYV.

J is TRBJ1-1 and V is TRBV5-4, with unresolved D. The ends were cut back, 0 bases at V and 7 bases at J, with 19 bases in the middle. The length of the CDR3 is 16 residues. Germline-derived CDR1 and CDR2 are SGHNT and YYREEE (reference sequence). The CDR3 DNA reads TGTGCCAGCAGCTTGGGCGCTTCCTTTCCCCTCCTTGAAGCTTTCTTT. Its protein product is CASSLGASFPLLEAFF.

A word on this clonotype: A much more abundant neighbour one base away suggests this may be a read error. The chain carries TRBV11-2 and TRBJ2-1, with TRBD1 matching over 7 bases. From germline, CDR1 is SGHAT and CDR2 FQNNGV. This CDR3 has 15 residues. CDR3 sequence (DNA): TGTGCCAGCGGCTTAGGGGACAGCTCCTACAATGAGCAGTTCTTC. It translates to CASGLGDSSYNEQFF. Complete variable domain (other parts from reference TRBV11-2 and TRBJ2-1): EAGVAQSPRYKIIEKRQSVAFWCNPISGHATLYWYQQILGQGPKLLIQFQNNGVVDDSQLPKDRFSAERLKGVDSTLKIQPAKLEDSAVYLCASGLGDSSYNEQFFGPGTRLTVL.

There are many counts of this clonotype. The rearrangement joins TRBV12-3 or TRBV12-4 to TRBJ2-3; D may be TRBD1 (5 bases). The CDR3 contains 16 residues. V lost 0 bases to trimming and J lost 8 bases, with 18 bases between them. The CDR3 region has the DNA TGTGCCAGCAGTTTAGCGCTGAGAAGGGGTAGTAGTACGCAGTATTTT. Amino acid sequence: CASSLALRRGSSTQYF.

DNA for the CDR3: TGCAGCGTTGAAGATTGGAACACAGGGAAAACCGGGGAGCTGTTTTTT. It translates to CSVEDWNTGKTGELFF. The chain links TRBV29-1 to TRBJ2-2, with D maybe TRBD1 (6 bases). The CDR3 contains 16 residues. CDR1 and CDR2 from the germline V gene are SQVTM and ANQGSEA. V lost 0 bases and J 5 bases, leaving 16 bases between the germline ends.

This clonotype has at least ten counts. The chain uses TRBV5-5 and TRBJ2-3; tentative D call: TRBD1 (5 bases). Trimming took off 0 bases at V and 1 base at J, with 9 bases between the two ends. The germline V gene encodes CDR1 SGHKS and CDR2 YYEKEE (reference sequence). This CDR3 contains 15 residues. The CDR3 protein is CASSLGQGGTDTQYF. As DNA, the CDR3 is TGTGCCAGCAGCTTGGGTCAGGGTGGCACAGATACGCAGTATTTT.

This clonotype was detected only a few times. This chain joins TRBV2 and TRBJ1-6; TRBD1 matches at 8 bases. Germline V CDR1 and CDR2: SNHLY, FYNNEI. The CDR3 is 15 amino acids. Trimming cost V 2 bases and J 7 bases; bases outside gene matches: 4. CDR3 DNA sequence: TGTGCCAGCAGTGAATCCCAGGGGGCAAATTCACCCCTCCACTTT. Its protein is CASSESQGANSPLHF.

The rearrangement uses TRBV19 and TRBJ2-3; possibly TRBD1 or TRBD2 for D (6 bases each). This CDR3 spans 13 amino acids. Germline CDR1 and CDR2: LNHDA and SQIVND (reference sequence). Between the trimmed V and J ends, which lost 3 bases and 6 bases, there was a span of 10 bases. CDR3: CASSIRGPDTQYF. The CDR3 nucleotides are TGTGCCAGTAGTATTCGGGGGCCTGATACGCAGTATTTT. Drawing the rest from reference TRBV19 and TRBJ2-3, the complete variable domain is DGGITQSPKYLFRKEGQNVTLSCEQNLNHDAMYWYRQDPGQGLRLIYYSQIVNDFQKGDIAEGYSVSREKKESFPLTVTSAQKNPTAFYLCASSIRGPDTQYFGPGTRLTVL.

This clonotype was picked up many times. The rearrangement links TRBV20-1 to TRBJ2-1; 9 bases are shared with TRBD2. With V trimmed by 3 bases and J by 9 bases, 15 bases remained unmatched. CDR1 is DFQATT, CDR2 SNEGSKA, per germline (reference sequence). The CDR3 spans 16 residues. For the CDR3, the DNA is TGCAGTGCTAGGCCCCTAGTTGGCGGGGGGGCCGGTGAGCAGTTCTTC. Encoded protein: CSARPLVGGGAGEQFF.

This clonotype was detected many times. This chain links TRBV19 with TRBJ2-1; 14 bases agree with TRBD2. J was trimmed by 8 bases and V by 6 bases; bases with no gene match: 6. The length of the CDR3 is 15 residues. Per germline, CDR1 LNHDA and CDR2 SQIVND (reference sequence). CDR3 residues: CASRLTSGRVDEQFF. The CDR3 nucleotides are TGTGCCAGTAGATTGACTAGCGGGAGGGTCGATGAGCAGTTCTTC.

The table lists this clonotype with many counts. The V call is TRBV6-5, the J call TRBJ1-1; maybe TRBD1 (5 bases). CDR1 MNHEY and CDR2 SVGAGI come from the germline V gene. The CDR3 consists of 17 residues. Trimming took 0 bases from V and 6 from J, leaving 20 bases between them. The CDR3 loop is CASSYSVGITRGAEAFF. CDR3 bases: TGTGCCAGCAGTTACTCGGTTGGCATAACAAGGGGCGCTGAAGCTTTCTTT.

This clonotype was recorded at least ten times. This rearrangement joins TRBV20-1 to TRBJ1-1; D possibly corresponds to TRBD1 (6 bases). The CDR3 has 12 residues. V lost 5 bases and J 4 bases, leaving 11 bases between the germline ends. The V gene's germline CDR1 is DFQATT and CDR2 SNEGSKA (reference sequence). CDR3 DNA: TGCAGTGCTCACAGGGTCGTCACTGAAGCTTTCTTT. It encodes CSAHRVVTEAFF.

On this clonotype: This CDR3 is missing its conserved last phenylalanine or tryptophan, likely due to a read error. The V gene is TRBV10-3, the J gene TRBJ2-3; no definite D call. CDR3 length: 13 amino acids. The germline V and J ends were trimmed by 10 bases and 1 base, with 12 bases remaining between them. From germline, CDR1 is ENHRY and CDR2 SYGVKD. The CDR3 DNA reads as TGTGCCACCAGAGGTCAGGGCACAGATACGCAGTATCTT. It specifies CATRGQGTDTQYL.

This clonotype was recorded at least ten times. This chain uses TRBV6-1 with TRBJ2-2; D is unclear. Deletions cut 6 bases from V and 0 bases from J, with 5 bases between. CDR3 length: 13 residues. Germline lookup yields CDR1 MNHNS and CDR2 SASEGT. This CDR3 is CASSNANTGELFF. The CDR3 DNA follows: TGTGCCAGCAGCAACGCGAACACCGGGGAGCTGTTTTTT.

V usage is TRBV6-1 and J usage is TRBJ1-1; 7 bases match TRBD1. Germline CDR1 is MNHNS and CDR2 is SASEGT. The CDR3 totals 15 residues. The J segment lost 1 base and the V segment lost 6 bases, leaving 8 bases of the junction unmatched. The chain's CDR3 is CASSPRGQGNTEAFF. CDR3 coding DNA: TGTGCCAGCAGCCCTAGGGGGCAGGGGAACACTGAAGCTTTCTTT.

This clonotype is labeled medium-sized. V gene TRBV10-3 combines with J gene TRBJ1-6, with 10 bases matching TRBD1. The V gene's germline CDR1 is ENHRY and CDR2 SYGVKD. V was pared by 6 bases and J by 12 bases, with 8 bases of the junction left unmatched. The CDR3 runs to 14 residues. CDR3 region: CAISGTGDLRPLHF. CDR3 nucleotide sequence: TGTGCCATCAGCGGGACAGGGGACCTTCGACCCCTCCACTTT.

V and J are TRBV10-3 and TRBJ1-2; D is unclear. V dropped 3 bases and J dropped 6 bases, with 8 bases sitting between them. CDR3 length: 12 residues. Germline lookup yields CDR1 ENHRY and CDR2 SYGVKD. CDR3 DNA sequence: TGTGCCATCAGTGAAATGGAGGATGGCTACACCTTC. This encodes CAISEMEDGYTF.

In this sample, this clonotype turned up a few times. The chain carries TRBV5-6 and TRBJ1-4; D possibly corresponds to TRBD1 (5 bases). Germline V gene data show CDR1 as SGHDT and CDR2 as YYEEEE. The CDR3 sequence is 15 residues long. Trimming removed 4 bases from V and 7 bases from J, with 17 bases in between. CDR3 sequence: CASSPGGVGGEKLFF. CDR3 nucleotides: TGTGCCAGCAGCCCCGGAGGGGTAGGAGGTGAAAAACTGTTTTTT.

This clonotype appeared many times. An end of the junction differs from the germline gene, which may be a read error. The chain employs TRBV7-7 and TRBJ2-1; possibly TRBD1 or TRBD2 for D (5 bases each). In germline, CDR1 is SSHAT, CDR2 FNYEAQ (reference sequence). The CDR3 is 13 amino acids. CDR3 region: CASSLGEGTEQFF. CDR3 sequence (DNA): TGTGCTAGCAGCTTAGGAGAGGGGACTGAGCAGTTCTTC.

A word on this clonotype: A much larger clone differs by one base, so this may be a read error. The chain combines TRBV12-3 or TRBV12-4 with TRBJ2-7; 10 bases fit TRBD1. This CDR3 contains 15 residues. V was clipped by 4 bases and J by 5 bases; unmatched bases: 8. The CDR3 is CASSWGTGVGNEQYF. CDR3 nucleotides: TGTGCCAGCAGTTGGGGGACAGGGGTAGGGAACGAGCAGTACTTC.